A single sample is the source of the 19 T cell receptor beta chains below, sequenced in a study of cytomegalovirus exposure and HLA in healthy donors (dated by TCRdb to between 2016 and 2019). The protocol used for the library was the immunoSEQ multiplex PCR assay. For the multiplex PCR, a mixture combining 60 forward primers for TCR Vbeta segments and 13 reverse primers for TCR Jbeta segments was used. In its TCRdb copy, this immuneACCESS table keeps in-frame sequences only and misses some clones. Where compared with another copy, unresolved V genes explain less than half of these, and the others have no known cause. This sample comprises 55,000 to 75,000 clones, 65% to 80% of them detected only once. The ten largest clonotypes hold around a sixth of the sample. Sequenced material: PBMCs. The origin of the receptors is a man aged 35 to 55 in good health and CMV-seropositive.

V and J are TRBV9 and TRBJ2-7; 8 bases match TRBD2. The CDR3 covers 14 residues. Germline lookup yields CDR1 SGDLS and CDR2 YYNGEE. The trim removed 0 bases at V and 6 bases at J, leaving 5 bases unmatched. CDR3 DNA: TGTGCCAGCAGCGTAGGAGCGGGAGATTCCGAGCAGTACTTC. As protein: CASSVGAGDSEQYF.

The CDR3 bases are TGTGCCAGCAGCTGGGGACAGCACTACGAGCAGTACTTC. Protein: CASSWGQHYEQYF. The V call is TRBV5-8, the J call TRBJ2-7, with 7 bases lining up with TRBD1. Trimming cost V 3 bases and J 3 bases; bases outside gene matches: 3. Germline V lookup: CDR1 SGHTS, CDR2 YDEGEE. This CDR3 has 13 amino acids.

This chain joins TRBV5-1 and TRBJ2-7, with TRBD2 identical over 8 bases. The CDR3 has 16 residues. The germline V gene encodes CDR1 SGHRS and CDR2 YFSETQ. The J segment lost 5 bases and the V segment lost 0 bases, leaving 10 bases of the junction unmatched. CDR3: CASSLVGAGGLNEQYF. The CDR3, as DNA: TGCGCCAGCAGCTTGGTTGGGGCGGGAGGACTTAACGAGCAGTACTTC.

The chain is built from TRBV19 and TRBJ2-3; possibly TRBD1 for D (5 bases). Trimming cost V 7 bases and J 4 bases, with 12 bases left between them. The germline V gene encodes CDR1 LNHDA and CDR2 SQIVND (reference sequence). This CDR3 region has 13 residues. CDR3 DNA: TGTGCCAGTAAGGCCAGGGTCGCAGATACGCAGTATTTT. Protein: CASKARVADTQYF.

The V gene is TRBV5-4, the J gene TRBJ2-3; TRBD2 matches at 7 bases. Germline values: CDR1 SGHNT, CDR2 YYREEE (reference sequence). CDR3 length: 14 residues. Trimming took 0 bases from V and 5 from J; bases not matched to a gene: 3. CDR3 region: CASSLGRGVDTQYF. The CDR3, as DNA: TGTGCCAGCAGCTTGGGCCGGGGGGTAGATACGCAGTATTTT.

The chain uses TRBV7-8 and TRBJ2-1, with a possible D match to TRBD1 (6 bases). V lost 6 bases, J lost 7 bases, and 19 bases lay in between. This CDR3 contains 15 residues. From germline, CDR1 is SGHVS and CDR2 FQNEAQ. The CDR3, as DNA: TGTGCCAGCAGAAGGGACATCCCCTCAGGGAATGAGCAGTTCTTC. It translates to CASRRDIPSGNEQFF.

This rearrangement joins TRBV5-7 to TRBJ1-4; no clear D gene. TRBV5-7 is annotated as an ORF whose role is uncertain. V was shortened by 9 bases and J by 10 bases, with 16 bases between the two germline ends. CDR3 length: 12 residues. The CDR3 protein is CANHRLRGKLFF. CDR3 DNA sequence: TGTGCCAACCACCGACTCCGGGGAAAACTGTTTTTT.

This clone was observed once. The rearrangement uses TRBV6-1 and TRBJ2-7; 10 nucleotides line up with TRBD2. The germline CDR1 and CDR2 sequences are MNHNS and SASEGT. CDR3 length equals 14 residues. V shed 8 bases and J 3 bases; nucleotides not matched to a gene: 7. CDR3 protein: CASGGTSEYYEQYF. CDR3 coding DNA: TGTGCCAGCGGGGGGACTAGCGAATACTACGAGCAGTACTTC.

The gene calls are TRBV6-5 and TRBJ2-7, with unresolved D. There are 11 residues in the CDR3. The germline CDR1 and CDR2 sequences are MNHEY and SVGAGI. V was cut by 6 bases and J by 5 bases, with 8 bases left in between. This CDR3 reads CASRVLNEQYF. CDR3 nucleotide sequence: TGTGCCAGCAGAGTACTGAACGAGCAGTACTTC.

The rearrangement joins TRBV19 to TRBJ1-3; the match to TRBD1 covers 8 bases. This CDR3 has 15 residues. J was trimmed by 2 bases and V by 7 bases; bases with no gene match: 7. The germline V gene encodes CDR1 LNHDA and CDR2 SQIVND (reference sequence). The CDR3 loop reads CASTTGQGAGNTIYF. CDR3 DNA: TGTGCCAGTACCACCGGACAGGGTGCTGGAAACACCATATATTTT. The full variable domain, its missing parts supplied by reference TRBV19 and TRBJ1-3, is DGGITQSPKYLFRKEGQNVTLSCEQNLNHDAMYWYRQDPGQGLRLIYYSQIVNDFQKGDIAEGYSVSREKKESFPLTVTSAQKNPTAFYLCASTTGQGAGNTIYFGEGSWLTVV.

The V call is TRBV29-1, the J call TRBJ1-2; tentatively, D is TRBD1 (5 bases). CDR3 size: 14 residues. V gave up 6 bases and J gave up 2 bases, with 16 bases separating them. Germline V gives CDR1 SQVTM, CDR2 ANQGSEA. CDR3 sequence reads: CSVSPVTENYGYTF. The CDR3 DNA reads TGCAGCGTCAGCCCTGTGACAGAGAACTATGGCTACACCTTC.

The J gene is TRBJ1-2, the V gene TRBV6-4; D gene ambiguous. CDR1 is MRHNA and CDR2 is SNTAGT in the germline V gene. Trimming shortened V by 8 bases and J by 2 bases, and 9 bases separated the two germline ends. This CDR3 comprises 12 residues. The CDR3 DNA reads TGTGCCAGCCGCGACAAGAACTATGGCTACACCTTC. Its translation is CASRDKNYGYTF.

The gene calls are TRBV2 and TRBJ1-1, with 8 bases identical to TRBD1. The germline V gene encodes CDR1 SNHLY and CDR2 FYNNEI. The J segment lost 4 bases and the V segment lost 4 bases, leaving 5 bases of the junction unmatched. The CDR3 runs to 14 residues. DNA for the CDR3: TGTGCCAGCAGTGGGCACAGGGGGGGCACTGAAGCTTTCTTT. Translated: CASSGHRGGTEAFF. Combining the CDR3 with reference TRBV2 and TRBJ1-1 gives the whole variable domain EPEVTQTPSHQVTQMGQEVILRCVPISNHLYFYWYRQILGQKVEFLVSFYNNEISEKSEIFDDQFSVERPDGSNFTLKIRSTKLEDSAMYFCASSGHRGGTEAFFGQGTRLTVV.

This clone was seen only once. The gene calls are TRBV28 and TRBJ1-1; 9 positions agree with TRBD1. From germline, CDR1 is MDHEN and CDR2 SYDVKM. There are 15 residues in the CDR3. Germline trimming cut 7 bases from V and 1 base from J; bases unmatched to any gene: 7. CDR3 amino acids: CASIPRGQGNTEAFF. DNA for the CDR3: TGTGCCAGCATCCCTAGGGGACAGGGGAACACTGAAGCTTTCTTT.

V is TRBV28 and J is TRBJ2-5; D perhaps matches TRBD1 (6 bases). Trimming pared 7 bases from V and 3 bases from J, leaving 21 bases between. This CDR3 has 16 residues. CDR1 and CDR2 (germline): MDHEN, SYDVKM. The CDR3 loop is CASTQDPVGAEETQYF. CDR3 nucleotides: TGTGCCAGCACCCAAGACCCGGTGGGGGCTGAAGAGACCCAGTACTTC. The variable domain in full, with the rest retrieved from reference TRBV28 and TRBJ2-5, is DVKVTQSSRYLVKRTGEKVFLECVQDMDHENMFWYRQDPGLGLRLIYFSYDVKMKEKGDIPEGYSVSREKKERFSLILESASTNQTSMYLCASTQDPVGAEETQYFGPGTRLLVL.

The V gene is TRBV6-5, the J gene TRBJ2-5; the D is unclear. This CDR3 is built from 11 residues. Germline V gene data show CDR1 as MNHEY and CDR2 as SVGAGI. V shed 2 bases and J shed 5 bases, with 3 bases lying between them. DNA for the CDR3: TGTGCCAGCAGTTACCGGGAGACCCAGTACTTC. Amino acid sequence: CASSYRETQYF.

This clone was observed a few times. V usage is TRBV30 and J usage is TRBJ1-2; 7 bases line up with TRBD1. The CDR3 runs 15 residues. Trimming at V came to 0 bases and at J to 4 bases, leaving 8 bases not matched to a gene. Germline assignment: CDR1 GTSNPN and CDR2 SVGIG (reference sequence). CDR3 region: CAWSVLHRGTYGYTF. CDR3 nucleotides: TGTGCCTGGAGTGTTCTCCACAGGGGTACCTATGGCTACACCTTC.

The chain links TRBV7-9 to TRBJ1-4; D is unclear. Germline lookup yields CDR1 SEHNR and CDR2 FQNEAQ (reference sequence). This CDR3 comprises 13 residues. V was clipped by 1 base and J by 7 bases, with 7 bases between them. CDR3 sequence (DNA): TGTGCCAGCAGCTTAGTAGGGAGTGAAAAACTGTTTTTT. Amino acids: CASSLVGSEKLFF.

This chain joins TRBV7-3 and TRBJ2-1, with TRBD1 matching 8 bases. CDR1 SGHTA and CDR2 FQGTGA come from the germline V gene. The CDR3 spans 15 residues. J lost 7 bases, V lost 5 bases, and 10 bases had no gene match. The CDR3 is CASSKGQVSDNEQFF. The CDR3 coding sequence is TGTGCCAGCAGCAAGGGACAGGTGTCGGATAATGAGCAGTTCTTC.